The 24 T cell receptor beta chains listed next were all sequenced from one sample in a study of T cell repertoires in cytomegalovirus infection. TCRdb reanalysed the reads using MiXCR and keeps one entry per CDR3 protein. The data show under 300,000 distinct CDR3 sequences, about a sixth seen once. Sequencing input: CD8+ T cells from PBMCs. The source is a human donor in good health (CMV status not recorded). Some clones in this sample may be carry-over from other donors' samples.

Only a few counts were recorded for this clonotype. The CDR3 protein is CASYGSGEPYEQYF. As DNA, the CDR3 is TGTGCCAGTTACGGGAGCGGGGAGCCCTACGAGCAGTACTTC. The rearrangement joins TRBV2 to TRBJ2-7, with 7 bases aligning to TRBD2. The trim removed 9 bases at V and 2 bases at J, leaving 10 bases unmatched. The CDR3 has 14 amino acids. Germline V lookup: CDR1 SNHLY, CDR2 FYNNEI.

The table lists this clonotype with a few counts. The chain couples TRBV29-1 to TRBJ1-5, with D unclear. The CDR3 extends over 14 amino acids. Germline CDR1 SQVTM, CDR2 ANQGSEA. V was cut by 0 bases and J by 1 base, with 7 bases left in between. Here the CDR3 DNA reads TGCAGCGTTGAAGATAGAGGGAGCAATCAGCCCCAGCATTTT. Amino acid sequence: CSVEDRGSNQPQHF.

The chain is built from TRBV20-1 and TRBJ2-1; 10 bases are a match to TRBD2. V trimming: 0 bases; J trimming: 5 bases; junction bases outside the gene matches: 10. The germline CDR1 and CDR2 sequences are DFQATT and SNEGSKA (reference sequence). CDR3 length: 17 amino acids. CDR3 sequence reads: CSARDFRLAGGNNEQFF. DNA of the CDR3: TGCAGTGCTAGAGATTTCCGATTAGCGGGGGGCAACAATGAGCAGTTCTTC.

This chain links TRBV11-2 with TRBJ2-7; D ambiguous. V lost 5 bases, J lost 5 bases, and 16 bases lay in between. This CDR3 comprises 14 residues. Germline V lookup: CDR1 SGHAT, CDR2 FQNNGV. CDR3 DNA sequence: TGTGCCAGCAGCCGAAGTGGGCCGGGCCACGAGCAGTACTTC. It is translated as CASSRSGPGHEQYF.

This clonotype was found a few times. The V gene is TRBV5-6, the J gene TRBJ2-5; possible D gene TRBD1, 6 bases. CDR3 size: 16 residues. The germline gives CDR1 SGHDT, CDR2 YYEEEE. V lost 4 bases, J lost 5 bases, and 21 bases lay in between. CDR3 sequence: CASSAAETGFGETQYF. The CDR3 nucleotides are TGTGCCAGCAGCGCAGCAGAGACAGGTTTTGGGGAGACCCAGTACTTC.

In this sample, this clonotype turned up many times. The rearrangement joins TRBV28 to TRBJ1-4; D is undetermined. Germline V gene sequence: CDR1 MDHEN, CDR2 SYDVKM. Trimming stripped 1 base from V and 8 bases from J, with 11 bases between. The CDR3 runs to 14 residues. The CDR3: CASSLSSEREKLFF. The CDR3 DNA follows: TGTGCCAGCAGTTTATCGTCGGAGCGGGAAAAACTGTTTTTT.

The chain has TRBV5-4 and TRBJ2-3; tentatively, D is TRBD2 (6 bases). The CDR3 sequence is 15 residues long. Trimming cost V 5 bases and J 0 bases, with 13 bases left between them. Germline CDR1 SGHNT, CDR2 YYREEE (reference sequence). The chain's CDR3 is CASSPRDFSTDTQYF. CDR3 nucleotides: TGTGCCAGCAGTCCGAGGGACTTTAGCACAGATACGCAGTATTTT.

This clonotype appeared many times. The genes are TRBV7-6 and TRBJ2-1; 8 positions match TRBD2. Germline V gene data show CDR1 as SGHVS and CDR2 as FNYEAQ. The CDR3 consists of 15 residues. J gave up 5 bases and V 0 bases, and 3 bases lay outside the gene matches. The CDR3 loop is CASSLASGADNEQFF. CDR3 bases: TGTGCCAGCAGCTTAGCTAGCGGGGCCGACAATGAGCAGTTCTTC.

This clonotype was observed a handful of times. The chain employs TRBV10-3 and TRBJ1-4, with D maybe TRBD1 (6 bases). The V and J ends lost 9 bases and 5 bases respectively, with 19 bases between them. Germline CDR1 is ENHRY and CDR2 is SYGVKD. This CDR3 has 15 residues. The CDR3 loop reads CAIPGPTRGNEKLFF. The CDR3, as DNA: TGTGCCATACCGGGACCCACGAGGGGGAATGAAAAACTGTTTTTT.

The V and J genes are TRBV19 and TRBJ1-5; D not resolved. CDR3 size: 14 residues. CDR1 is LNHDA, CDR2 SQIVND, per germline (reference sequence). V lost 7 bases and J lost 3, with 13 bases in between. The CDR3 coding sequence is TGTGCCAGTAAGGTCTCCATATCCAATCAGCCCCAGCATTTT. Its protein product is CASKVSISNQPQHF.

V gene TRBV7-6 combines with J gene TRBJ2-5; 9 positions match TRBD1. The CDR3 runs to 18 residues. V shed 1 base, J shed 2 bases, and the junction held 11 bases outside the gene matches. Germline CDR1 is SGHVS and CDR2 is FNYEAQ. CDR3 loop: CASSLGMSDRGGQETQYF. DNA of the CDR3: TGTGCCAGCAGCTTAGGGATGTCGGACAGGGGAGGACAAGAGACCCAGTACTTC.

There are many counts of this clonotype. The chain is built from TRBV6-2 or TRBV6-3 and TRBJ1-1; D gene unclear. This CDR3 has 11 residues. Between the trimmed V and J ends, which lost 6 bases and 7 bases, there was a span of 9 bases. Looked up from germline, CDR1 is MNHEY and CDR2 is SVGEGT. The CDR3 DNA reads TGTGCCAGCAGGGTGAGGAATGAAGCTTTCTTT. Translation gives CASRVRNEAFF.

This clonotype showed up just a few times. The CDR3 region has the DNA TGTGCCAGCAGTTACTCTGACAGGGGGCCCAATGGCTACACCTTC. This translates into CASSYSDRGPNGYTF. V and J are TRBV6-2 or TRBV6-3 and TRBJ1-2; TRBD1 agrees at 10 bases. Losses at the gene ends were 0 bases for V and 6 bases for J; bases not matched to a gene: 4. The CDR3 is 15 residues long. The germline gives CDR1 MNHEY, CDR2 SVGEGT.

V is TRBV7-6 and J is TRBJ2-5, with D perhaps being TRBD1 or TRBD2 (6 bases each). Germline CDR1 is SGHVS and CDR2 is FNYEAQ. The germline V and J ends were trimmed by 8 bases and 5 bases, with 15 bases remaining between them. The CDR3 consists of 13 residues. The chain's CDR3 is CASEGGKGETQYF. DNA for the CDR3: TGTGCCAGCGAGGGGGGCAAAGGGGAGACCCAGTACTTC.

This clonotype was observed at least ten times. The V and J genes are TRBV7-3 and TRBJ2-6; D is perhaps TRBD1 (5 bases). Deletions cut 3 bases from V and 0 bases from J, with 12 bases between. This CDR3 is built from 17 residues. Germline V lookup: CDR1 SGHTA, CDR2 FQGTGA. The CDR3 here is CASSFSRALSGANVLTF. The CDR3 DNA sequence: TGTGCCAGCAGCTTTAGCAGGGCACTCTCTGGGGCCAACGTCCTGACTTTC.

The DNA for the CDR3 is TGCGCCAGCAGCCAAGACGGGCAGGGTCAGCCCCAGCATTTT. This encodes CASSQDGQGQPQHF. V usage is TRBV4-1 and J usage is TRBJ1-5; D may be TRBD1 (5 bases). Per germline, CDR1 MGHRA and CDR2 YSYEKL. Trimming removed 0 bases at V and 6 bases at J, with 9 bases between. This CDR3 region has 14 residues.

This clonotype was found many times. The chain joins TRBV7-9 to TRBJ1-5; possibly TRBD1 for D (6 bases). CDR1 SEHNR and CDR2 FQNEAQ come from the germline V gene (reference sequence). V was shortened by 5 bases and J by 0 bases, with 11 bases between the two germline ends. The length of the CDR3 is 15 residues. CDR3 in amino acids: CASSPGQLSNQPQHF. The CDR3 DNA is TGTGCCAGCAGCCCCGGACAGCTTAGCAATCAGCCCCAGCATTTT.

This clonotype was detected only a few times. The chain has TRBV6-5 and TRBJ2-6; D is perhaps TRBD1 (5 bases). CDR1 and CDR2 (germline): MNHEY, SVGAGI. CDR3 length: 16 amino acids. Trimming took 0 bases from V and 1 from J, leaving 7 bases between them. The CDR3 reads CASSYSQVSGANVLTF. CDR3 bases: TGTGCCAGCAGTTACTCACAGGTTTCTGGGGCCAACGTCCTGACTTTC.

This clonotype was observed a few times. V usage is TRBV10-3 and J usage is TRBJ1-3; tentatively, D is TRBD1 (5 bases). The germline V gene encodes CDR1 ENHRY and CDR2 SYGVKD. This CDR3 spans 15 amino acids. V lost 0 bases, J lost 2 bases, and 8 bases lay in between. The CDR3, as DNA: TGTGCCATCAGTGAGTCGATGGGGGCTGGAAACACCATATATTTT. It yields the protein CAISESMGAGNTIYF.

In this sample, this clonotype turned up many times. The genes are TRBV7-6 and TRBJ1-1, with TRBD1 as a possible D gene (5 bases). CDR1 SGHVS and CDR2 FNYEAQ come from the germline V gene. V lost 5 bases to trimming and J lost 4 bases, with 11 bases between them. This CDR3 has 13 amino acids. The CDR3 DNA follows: TGTGCCAGCAGCGACCCAGGGAGCACTGAAGCTTTCTTT. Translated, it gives CASSDPGSTEAFF.

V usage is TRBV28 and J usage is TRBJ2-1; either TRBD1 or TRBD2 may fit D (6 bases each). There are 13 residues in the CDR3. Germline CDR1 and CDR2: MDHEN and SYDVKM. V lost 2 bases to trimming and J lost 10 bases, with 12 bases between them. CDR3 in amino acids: CASSLRGLEEQFF. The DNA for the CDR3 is TGTGCCAGCAGTTTACGGGGGCTAGAGGAGCAGTTCTTC.

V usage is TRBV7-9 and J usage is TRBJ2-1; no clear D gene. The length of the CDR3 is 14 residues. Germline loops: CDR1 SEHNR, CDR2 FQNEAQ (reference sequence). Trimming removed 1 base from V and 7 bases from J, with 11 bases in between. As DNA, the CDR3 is TGTGCCAGCAGCTTAGTCGTTAGCCGGAATGAGCAGTTCTTC. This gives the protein CASSLVVSRNEQFF.

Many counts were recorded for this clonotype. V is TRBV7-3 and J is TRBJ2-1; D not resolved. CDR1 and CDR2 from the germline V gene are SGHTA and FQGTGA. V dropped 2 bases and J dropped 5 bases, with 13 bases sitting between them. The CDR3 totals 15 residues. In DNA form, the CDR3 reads TGTGCCAGCAGCTTATACCCCAGACACGACAATGAGCAGTTCTTC. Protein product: CASSLYPRHDNEQFF.

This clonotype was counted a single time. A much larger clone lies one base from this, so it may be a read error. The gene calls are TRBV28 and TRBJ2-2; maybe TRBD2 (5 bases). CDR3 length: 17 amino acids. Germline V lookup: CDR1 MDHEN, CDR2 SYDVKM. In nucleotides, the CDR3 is TGTGCCAGCAGTTTAACTTTTGACAAACCCAGCACCGGGGAGCCGTTTTTT. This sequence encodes CASSLTFDKPSTGEPFF.